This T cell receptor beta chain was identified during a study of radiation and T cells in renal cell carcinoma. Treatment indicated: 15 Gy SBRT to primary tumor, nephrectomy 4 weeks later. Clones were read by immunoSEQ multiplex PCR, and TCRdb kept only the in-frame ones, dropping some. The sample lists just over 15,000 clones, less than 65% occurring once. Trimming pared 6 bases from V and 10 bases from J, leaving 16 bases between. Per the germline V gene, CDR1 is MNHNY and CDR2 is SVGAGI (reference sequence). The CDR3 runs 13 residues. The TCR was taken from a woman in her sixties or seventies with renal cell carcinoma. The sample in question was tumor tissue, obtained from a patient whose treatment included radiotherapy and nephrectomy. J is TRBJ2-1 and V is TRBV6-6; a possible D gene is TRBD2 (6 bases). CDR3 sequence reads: CASRPQLASEQFF. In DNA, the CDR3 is TGTGCCAGCAGACCTCAACTAGCATCCGAGCAGTTCTTC.